The 24 T cell receptor beta chains in this list originate from one sample, sequenced in a study of response to subunit inactivated influenza vaccine. TCRdb itself ran the RT-PCR reads through MiXCR, one entry per CDR3 protein. The data hold fewer than 250,000 distinct CDR3 sequences, with about an eighth observed a single time. Specimen: CD8+ T cells sorted from PBMCs, collected 5 to 6 days after vaccination. These receptors came from a middle-aged man who received an inactivated influenza vaccine.

The genes are TRBV20-1 and TRBJ2-1; 7 bases align to TRBD1. The CDR3 sequence is 15 residues long. Per the germline V gene, CDR1 is DFQATT and CDR2 is SNEGSKA (reference sequence). The V segment lost 6 bases and the J segment 0 bases; nucleotides outside the gene matches: 8. The CDR3 DNA reads as TGCAGTGCAAAGGCACAGGGGTACTCCTACAATGAGCAGTTCTTC. Its translation: CSAKAQGYSYNEQFF.

This clonotype came up a few times. The rearrangement links TRBV7-9 to TRBJ2-3; possible D gene TRBD2, 7 bases. The V end lost 5 bases, the J end lost 2 bases, and 14 bases lay between the germline ends. Germline CDR1 reads SEHNR; CDR2 reads FQNEAQ (reference sequence). CDR3 length equals 15 residues. The CDR3 loop reads CASSPGRGHTDTQYF. CDR3 DNA sequence: TGTGCCAGCAGCCCAGGGCGGGGGCACACAGATACGCAGTATTTT.

This chain uses TRBV10-3 with TRBJ1-2; TRBD1 might be the D (5 bases). The CDR3 covers 13 residues. V gave up 4 bases and J gave up 2 bases, with 8 bases separating them. Germline values: CDR1 ENHRY, CDR2 SYGVKD. The CDR3 loop reads CAISVEGNYGYTF. CDR3 in DNA: TGTGCCATCAGTGTTGAGGGGAACTATGGCTACACCTTC.

This clonotype was picked up a small number of times. The rearrangement links TRBV4-3 to TRBJ2-7, with 7 bases that match TRBD2. The CDR3 length is 16 residues. The junction had 7 bases not matched to a gene; V was cut back by 0 bases and J by 2 bases. Germline assignment: CDR1 LGHNA and CDR2 YSLEER. CDR3 sequence reads: CASSQEGGDGAYEQYF. The DNA of the CDR3 is TGCGCCAGCAGCCAAGAGGGAGGGGACGGAGCCTACGAGCAGTACTTC.

This chain uses TRBV7-6 with TRBJ1-1; no reliable D call. In germline, CDR1 is SGHVS, CDR2 FNYEAQ. With 0 bases removed from V and 1 base from J, the gap between germline ends came to 9 bases. The CDR3 consists of 15 residues. Here the CDR3 DNA reads TGTGCCAGCAGCTTAGCGGTGACGGGGAACACTGAAGCTTTCTTT. Translation: CASSLAVTGNTEAFF.

This clonotype was seen more than once but under ten times. V gene TRBV4-2 combines with J gene TRBJ2-1, with 10 bases that match TRBD2. CDR1 and CDR2 from the germline V gene are LGHNA and YNFKEQ. The V segment lost 0 bases and the J segment 4 bases; nucleotides outside the gene matches: 3. CDR3 length: 16 amino acids. The CDR3: CASSQDGLAAYNEQFF. The CDR3 nucleotides are TGTGCCAGCAGCCAAGATGGACTAGCGGCTTACAATGAGCAGTTCTTC.

This clonotype appeared a few times. This chain connects TRBV5-1 to TRBJ1-1; D not resolved. Trimming removed 4 bases from V and 0 bases from J, with 10 bases in between. Germline assignment: CDR1 SGHRS and CDR2 YFSETQ. The CDR3 consists of 14 residues. For the CDR3, the DNA is TGCGCCAGCAGCCCCCGTTTTCTGAACACTGAAGCTTTCTTT. Protein sequence: CASSPRFLNTEAFF.

Worth noting for this clonotype: One junction end disagrees with the germline gene, perhaps due to a read error. This rearrangement joins TRBV4-2 to TRBJ2-1; maybe TRBD1 (5 bases). The V gene's germline CDR1 is LGHNA and CDR2 YNFKEQ. This CDR3 region has 15 residues. The CDR3 region is CVSSQARAIYNEQFF. The CDR3 nucleotides read TGTGTCAGCAGCCAAGCCAGGGCGATTTACAATGAGCAGTTCTTC.

This rearrangement joins TRBV20-1 to TRBJ2-5; TRBD1 matches 12 bases. The CDR3 consists of 16 residues. The germline CDR1 and CDR2 sequences are DFQATT and SNEGSKA (reference sequence). Losses at the gene ends were 5 bases for V and 4 bases for J; bases not matched to a gene: 11. The CDR3 sequence: CSARTWDRGQGETQYF. The CDR3 nucleotides read TGCAGTGCTCGAACCTGGGACAGGGGGCAAGGAGAGACCCAGTACTTC.

In this sample, this clonotype turned up many times. The V gene is TRBV7-6, the J gene TRBJ1-6, with D tentatively TRBD1 (6 bases). Trimming pared 1 base from V and 7 bases from J, leaving 17 bases between. The CDR3 extends over 17 amino acids. Per germline, CDR1 SGHVS and CDR2 FNYEAQ. CDR3 coding DNA: TGTGCCAGCAGCTTAGAGGGGGGCCGCGGAGGCAATTCACCCCTCCACTTT. Its protein is CASSLEGGRGGNSPLHF.

The gene calls are TRBV29-1 and TRBJ2-7; the D gene is possibly TRBD2 (5 bases). The ends were cut back, 6 bases at V and 7 bases at J, with 13 bases in the middle. The CDR3 length is 11 residues. Germline loops: CDR1 SQVTM, CDR2 ANQGSEA. CDR3: CSVVQAGEQYF. The CDR3 region has the DNA TGCAGCGTCGTCCAGGCGGGTGAGCAGTACTTC.

This clonotype came up a few times. This sequence joins TRBV12-3 or TRBV12-4 and TRBJ1-1, with a tentative D call TRBD1 (5 bases). The CDR3 spans 14 residues. Trimming took off 4 bases at V and 7 bases at J, with 16 bases between the two ends. CDR3 protein: CASSSLTGGDEAFF. Written as DNA, the CDR3 is TGTGCCAGCAGTTCCCTAACAGGAGGGGATGAAGCTTTCTTT.

In its sample, this clonotype was seen a few times. V is TRBV2 and J is TRBJ1-6; TRBD1 is a possible D gene (5 bases). Trimming cost V 6 bases and J 9 bases, with 15 bases left between them. The CDR3 is 14 amino acids. Germline V gives CDR1 SNHLY, CDR2 FYNNEI. CDR3 bases: TGTGCCAGCAGGGGACGGAGAGGGGTTTCACCCCTCCACTTT. Encoded protein: CASRGRRGVSPLHF. Combining the CDR3 with reference TRBV2 and TRBJ1-6 gives the whole variable domain EPEVTQTPSHQVTQMGQEVILRCVPISNHLYFYWYRQILGQKVEFLVSFYNNEISEKSEIFDDQFSVERPDGSNFTLKIRSTKLEDSAMYFCASRGRRGVSPLHFGNGTRLTVT.

This chain uses TRBV4-2 with TRBJ2-1; a possible D gene is TRBD2 (7 bases). Germline V gene data show CDR1 as LGHNA and CDR2 as YNFKEQ. The CDR3 consists of 20 residues. V lost 4 bases to trimming and J lost 0 bases, with 25 bases between them. CDR3 amino acids: CASSPRGGGTETRSYNEQFF. The CDR3 DNA is TGTGCCAGCAGCCCTAGGGGGGGAGGGACGGAAACTCGCTCCTACAATGAGCAGTTCTTC.

This clonotype was detected a few times. This chain links TRBV4-3 with TRBJ2-7; 8 bases match TRBD2. This CDR3 has 17 amino acids. Germline V gives CDR1 LGHNA, CDR2 YSLEER. The V and J ends lost 1 base and 1 base, in that order; junction bases with no gene match: 9. The CDR3 region is CASSQGTAGGQSYEQYF. CDR3 DNA: TGCGCCAGCAGCCAAGGTACGGCGGGAGGACAGTCCTACGAGCAGTACTTC.

This clonotype was detected a few times. The V gene is TRBV29-1, the J gene TRBJ1-1, with D uncertain. The CDR3 extends over 15 amino acids. Trimming pared 0 bases from V and 3 bases from J, leaving 14 bases between. From germline, CDR1 is SQVTM and CDR2 ANQGSEA. DNA for the CDR3: TGCAGCGTTGAAGATTTGGGCAGGTGGGACACTGAAGCTTTCTTT. Translating it yields CSVEDLGRWDTEAFF.

The chain joins TRBV28 to TRBJ2-3; the D is unclear. This CDR3 spans 15 amino acids. Trimming removed 2 bases at V and 2 bases at J, with 11 bases between. Per the germline V gene, CDR1 is MDHEN and CDR2 is SYDVKM. CDR3 in amino acids: CASSLISGFTDTQYF. The DNA for the CDR3 is TGTGCCAGCAGTTTAATTTCTGGGTTCACAGATACGCAGTATTTT.

This clonotype was detected a few times. The chain carries TRBV7-9 and TRBJ2-2, with D perhaps TRBD2 (5 bases). Between the trimmed V and J ends, which lost 5 bases and 6 bases, there was a span of 13 bases. The CDR3 length is 14 residues. The germline gives CDR1 SEHNR, CDR2 FQNEAQ (reference sequence). The CDR3 region is CASSPVEEAGELFF. CDR3 in DNA: TGTGCCAGCAGCCCCGTCGAGGAGGCCGGGGAGCTGTTTTTT.

This clonotype was seen a few times. This chain joins TRBV20-1 and TRBJ2-7; a possible D gene is TRBD1 (6 bases). CDR1 and CDR2 from the germline V gene are DFQATT and SNEGSKA (reference sequence). This CDR3 contains 14 residues. With 3 bases removed from V and 1 base from J, the gap between germline ends came to 13 bases. The CDR3 DNA follows: TGCAGTGCTAGGATTAGAGGGGGTTCCTACGAGCAGTACTTC. Amino acid sequence: CSARIRGGSYEQYF.

The V call is TRBV27, the J call TRBJ2-3; no clear D gene. Trimming cost V 3 bases and J 2 bases, with 9 bases left between them. The CDR3 is 14 amino acids. Germline V gene lookup returns CDR1 MNHEY and CDR2 SMNVEV (reference sequence). The CDR3 here is CASSFLYDTDTQYF. CDR3 DNA: TGTGCCAGCAGTTTCCTCTATGACACAGATACGCAGTATTTT.

This clonotype was counted many times. The CDR3 loop is CASRLTDLAEQYF. The DNA of the CDR3 is TGCGCCAGCAGATTAACGGATTTGGCCGAGCAGTACTTC. This sequence joins TRBV5-1 and TRBJ2-7, with D uncertain. Trimming cost V 5 bases and J 6 bases, with 15 bases left between them. The germline V gene has CDR1 SGHRS and CDR2 YFSETQ. The CDR3 is 13 residues long.

This clonotype was seen a handful of times. This chain connects TRBV4-1 to TRBJ1-2; no clear D gene. The V gene lost 0 bases and the J gene lost 2 bases, with 10 bases spanning the gap. Germline CDR1 is MGHRA and CDR2 is YSYEKL. This CDR3 comprises 15 residues. The CDR3 reads CASSQEEGTNYGYTF. For the CDR3, the DNA is TGCGCCAGCAGCCAAGAGGAGGGTACCAACTATGGCTACACCTTC.

The chain couples TRBV27 to TRBJ2-1; a weak D match, TRBD2 (5 bases). The length of the CDR3 is 15 residues. Per germline, CDR1 MNHEY and CDR2 SMNVEV (reference sequence). V shed 2 bases and J shed 0 bases, with 8 bases lying between them. CDR3 DNA sequence: TGTGCCAGCAGTTTAGTAGCGAGCTCCTACAATGAGCAGTTCTTC. It translates to CASSLVASSYNEQFF.

In its sample, this clonotype was seen a few times. The chain links TRBV25-1 to TRBJ2-5; D not resolved. This CDR3 has 16 amino acids. The ends were cut back, 0 bases at V and 2 bases at J, with 13 bases in the middle. Germline V gives CDR1 MGHDK, CDR2 SYGVNS. The CDR3 reads CASSEYTGWGQETQYF. The CDR3 region has the DNA TGTGCCAGCAGTGAATACACTGGGTGGGGTCAAGAGACCCAGTACTTC. Full variable domain (missing parts from reference TRBV25-1 and TRBJ2-5): EADIYQTPRYLVIGTGKKITLECSQTMGHDKMYWYQQDPGMELHLIHYSYGVNSTEKGDLSSESTVSRIRTEHFPLTLESARPSHTSQYLCASSEYTGWGQETQYFGPGTRLLVL.